The rows below give T cell receptor beta chains drawn from one sample of a study of siplizumab effects on memory and regulatory T cells. This table comes from immunoSEQ multiplex PCR, and its TCRdb copy is limited to in-frame clones, with some not included. The repertoire consists of approximately 100,000 clones, with 91% occurring once and the leading ten covering approximately 2.7%. The sample was CD4+ T cells sorted from blood. The receptors here all came from a human donor in good health. Some clones in this sample may be carry-over from other donors' samples. The CDR3 runs from the conserved cysteine through the conserved F or W. D genes are given only for firm matches. Only some rows state a clone size, as once, few, many or a class for expanded clones.

size	V	D	J	CDR3	DNA
-	TRBV5-6	TRBD1	TRBJ1-2	CASSLDRDYGYTF	TGTGCCAGCAGCCTAGACAGGGACTATGGCTACACCTTC
-	TRBV5-5	-	TRBJ2-1	CASSEDLDSQFF	TGTGCCAGCAGTGAGGACCTGGACAGCCAGTTCTTC
-	TRBV29-1	TRBD1	TRBJ2-3	CSVVGLPGTQGYADTQYF	TGCAGCGTTGTTGGACTCCCTGGTACACAGGGGTATGCAGATACGCAGTATTTT
-	TRBV5-1	TRBD1	TRBJ2-7	CASSSTGTGGFEQYF	TGCGCCAGCAGCTCGACCGGGACAGGGGGCTTCGAGCAGTACTTC
few	TRBV6-5	-	TRBJ1-5	CASSRTGNQPQHF	TGTGCCAGCAGTAGGACAGGCAATCAGCCCCAGCATTTT
-	TRBV20-1	-	TRBJ1-2	CSASGPYGYTF	TGCAGTGCTAGTGGTCCCTATGGCTACACCTTC
-	TRBV15	-	TRBJ2-2	CATSRVTGWGGELFF	TGTGCCACCAGCAGAGTCACAGGTTGGGGCGGGGAGCTGTTTTTT
-	TRBV2	-	TRBJ1-5	CASVGGLGNQPQHF	TGTGCCAGCGTGGGCGGGCTGGGCAATCAGCCCCAGCATTTT
once	TRBV11-3	TRBD2	TRBJ2-1	CASSSGPYNEQFF	TGTGCCAGCAGTAGCGGGCCTTACAATGAGCAGTTCTTC
-	TRBV5-1	TRBD1	TRBJ2-6	CASSLVQGATGANVLTF	TGCGCCAGCAGCTTGGTACAGGGGGCTACTGGGGCCAACGTCCTGACTTTC
few	TRBV30	TRBD1	TRBJ2-6	CAWQRDRAISGANVLTF	TGTGCCTGGCAACGGGACAGGGCCATCTCTGGGGCCAACGTCCTGACTTTC
-	TRBV13	TRBD1	TRBJ2-7	CASSSTGGRTEQYF	TGTGCCAGCAGCTCGACAGGGGGCAGAACGGAGCAGTACTTC
once	TRBV15	TRBD2	TRBJ2-1	CATSRELAVYNEQFF	TGTGCCACCAGCAGGGAACTAGCGGTCTACAATGAGCAGTTCTTC
-	TRBV7-6	TRBD2	TRBJ2-3	CASSQRTSGSVIDTQYF	TGTGCCAGCAGCCAACGGACTAGCGGGAGTGTGATCGATACGCAGTATTTT
-	TRBV15	-	TRBJ2-6	CATKGSGANVLTF	TGTGCCACCAAGGGTTCTGGGGCCAACGTCCTGACTTTC
-	TRBV29-1	-	TRBJ2-2	CSAGIGGAGELFF	TGCAGCGCGGGCATCGGGGGCGCCGGGGAGCTGTTTTTT
-	TRBV28	-	TRBJ2-3	CASSRMIGAVTDTQYF	TGTGCCAGCAGTCGAATGATTGGTGCGGTCACAGATACGCAGTATTTT
-	TRBV5-1	-	TRBJ2-7	CASSNTSPTEQYF	TGCGCCAGCAGCAATACTAGCCCCACCGAGCAGTACTTC
-	TRBV7-6	-	TRBJ2-7	CASSLDRAYEQYF	TGTGCCAGCAGCTTAGACAGGGCCTACGAGCAGTACTTC